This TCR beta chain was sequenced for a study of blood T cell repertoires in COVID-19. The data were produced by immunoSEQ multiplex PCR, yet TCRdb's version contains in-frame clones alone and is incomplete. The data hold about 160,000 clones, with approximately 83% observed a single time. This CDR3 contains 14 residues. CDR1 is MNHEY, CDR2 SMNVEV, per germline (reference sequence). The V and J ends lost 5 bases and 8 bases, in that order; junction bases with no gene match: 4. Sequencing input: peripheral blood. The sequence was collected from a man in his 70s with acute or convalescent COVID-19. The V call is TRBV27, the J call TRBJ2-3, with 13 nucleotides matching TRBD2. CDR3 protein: CASSGLAGDGTQYF. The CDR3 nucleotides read TGTGCCAGCAGTGGACTAGCGGGAGATGGTACGCAGTATTTT.